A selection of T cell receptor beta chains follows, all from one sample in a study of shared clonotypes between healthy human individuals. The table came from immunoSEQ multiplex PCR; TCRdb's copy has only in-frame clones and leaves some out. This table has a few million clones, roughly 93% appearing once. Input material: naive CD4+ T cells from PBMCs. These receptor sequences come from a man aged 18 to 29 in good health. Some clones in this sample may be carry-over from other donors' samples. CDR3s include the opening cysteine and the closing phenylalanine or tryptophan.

CDR3: CASSLSPGFEQYF
length: 13
J: TRBJ2-7
V: TRBV7-3

CDR3: CASSRQGANYGYTF
length: 14
J: TRBJ1-2
V: TRBV5-4

CDR3: CAIGAGLPNTGELFF
length: 15
J: TRBJ2-2
V: TRBV10-3

CDR3: CASSPSDSYNEQFF
length: 14
J: TRBJ2-1
V: TRBV18

CDR3: CASSLSREGTNEQYF
length: 15
J: TRBJ2-7
V: TRBV5-4

CDR3: CASKRAFTYNEQFF
length: 14
J: TRBJ2-1
V: TRBV6-5

CDR3: CAWSVRLGTEHNQPQHF
length: 17
J: TRBJ1-5
V: TRBV30

CDR3: CASSLRRRAGGGIGTEAFF
length: 19
J: TRBJ1-1
V: TRBV11-3

CDR3: CSAATASGYTF
length: 11
J: TRBJ1-2
V: TRBV20-1

CDR3: CASIRDRETEAFF
length: 13
J: TRBJ1-1
V: TRBV6-1

CDR3: CASSFTSGSYNEQFF
length: 15
J: TRBJ2-1
V: TRBV9

CDR3: CASSATGGLEVTQYF
length: 15
J: TRBJ2-5
V: TRBV9

CDR3: CAWSVPGQIQETQYF
length: 15
J: TRBJ2-5
V: TRBV30

CDR3: CASSLRGDTQYF
length: 12
J: TRBJ2-3
V: TRBV28

CDR3: CASSIGLAGSEQFF
length: 14
J: TRBJ2-1
V: TRBV5-1

CDR3: CASSFQDGRRAEAFF
length: 15
J: TRBJ1-1
V: TRBV11-1

CDR3: CASGLYNEQFF
length: 11
J: TRBJ2-1
V: TRBV12-5

CDR3: CASSAPPSVVSEQFF
length: 15
J: TRBJ2-1
V: TRBV28

CDR3: CASGGEQSSYNEQFF
length: 15
J: TRBJ2-1
V: TRBV19

CDR3: CASSTRDRGRTDTQYF
length: 16
J: TRBJ2-3
V: TRBV5-4

CDR3: CASSQAGALYNEQFF
length: 15
J: TRBJ2-1
V: TRBV28

CDR3: CASSLGWNTGELFF
length: 14
J: TRBJ2-2
V: TRBV7-7

CDR3: CASSIPGGVSNQPQHF
length: 16
J: TRBJ1-5
V: TRBV19